This T cell receptor (beta chain) derives from a study of human T cells and chemical hapten exposure. The CDR3 spans 17 residues. After removal of 4 bases from V and 4 bases from J, the junction contained 12 bases not matched to a gene. The V gene's germline CDR1 is SGHTA and CDR2 FQGNSA. Documented time point: patch test 3, about 24 weeks after DPC sensitization. The treatment here: therapeutic diphenylcyclopropenone sensitization with weekly scalp DPC. Participating donors were patients with alopecia, aged 18 to 70 years, considered appropriate candidates for DPC. TCRdb analysed the RACE reads with MiXCR anew, one entry per CDR3 protein. This table holds over 80,000 distinct CDR3 sequences, 11% found once. This clonotype was counted ten times or more. The antigen is undetermined. Study results and limitations: The donors suffered from alopecia, so their immune response may not match that of healthy people.

The starting material was whole blood, obtained in connection with sensitization to the hapten diphenylcyclopropenone (DPC). This chain connects TRBV7-2 to TRBJ2-2; 7 positions agree with TRBD2. The TCR comes from a woman in her 30s with alopecia areata. Some clones in this sample may be carry-over from other donors' samples. The CDR3 region is CASSYRLLAGRTGELFF. CDR3 coding DNA: TGTGCCAGCAGCTACCGCCTGTTAGCGGGTCGCACCGGGGAGCTGTTTTTT.